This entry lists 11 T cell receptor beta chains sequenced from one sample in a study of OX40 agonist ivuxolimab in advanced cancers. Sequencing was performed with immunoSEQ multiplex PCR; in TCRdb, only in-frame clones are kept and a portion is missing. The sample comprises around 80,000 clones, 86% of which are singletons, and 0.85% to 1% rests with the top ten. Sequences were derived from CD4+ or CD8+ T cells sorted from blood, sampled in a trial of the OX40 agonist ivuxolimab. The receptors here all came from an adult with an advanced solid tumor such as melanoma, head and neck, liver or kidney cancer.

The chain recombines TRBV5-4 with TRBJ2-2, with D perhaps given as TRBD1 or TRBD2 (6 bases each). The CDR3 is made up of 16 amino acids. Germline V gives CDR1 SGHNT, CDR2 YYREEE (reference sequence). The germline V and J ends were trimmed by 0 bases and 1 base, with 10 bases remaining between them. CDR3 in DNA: TGTGCCAGCAGCTTGGGGGGGGCCTTGAACACCGGGGAGCTGTTTTTT. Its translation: CASSLGGALNTGELFF.

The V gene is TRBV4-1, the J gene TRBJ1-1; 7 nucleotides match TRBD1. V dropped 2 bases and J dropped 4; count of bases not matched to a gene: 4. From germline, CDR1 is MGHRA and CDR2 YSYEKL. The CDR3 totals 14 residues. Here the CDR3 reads CASSQPGQTTEAFF. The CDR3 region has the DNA TGCGCCAGCAGCCAACCGGGACAGACCACTGAAGCTTTCTTT.

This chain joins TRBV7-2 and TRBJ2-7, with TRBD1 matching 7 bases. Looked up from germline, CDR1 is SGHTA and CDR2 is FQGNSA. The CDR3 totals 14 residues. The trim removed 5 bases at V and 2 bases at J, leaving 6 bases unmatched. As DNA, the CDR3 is TGTGCCAGCAGCCCCCGACAGGGTACCTACGAGCAGTACTTC. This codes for CASSPRQGTYEQYF.

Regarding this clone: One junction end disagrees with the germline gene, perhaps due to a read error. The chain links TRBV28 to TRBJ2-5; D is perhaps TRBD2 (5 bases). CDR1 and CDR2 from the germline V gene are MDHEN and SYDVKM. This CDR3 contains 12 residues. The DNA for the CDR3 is TGTACCAGCAGTTTATGGGGAGAGGCCCAGTACTTC. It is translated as CTSSLWGEAQYF.

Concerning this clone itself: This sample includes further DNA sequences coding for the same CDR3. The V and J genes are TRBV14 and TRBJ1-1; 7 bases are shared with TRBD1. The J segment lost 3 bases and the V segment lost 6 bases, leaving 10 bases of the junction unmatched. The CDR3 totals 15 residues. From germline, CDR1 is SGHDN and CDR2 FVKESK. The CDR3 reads CASRPYTGVDTEAFF. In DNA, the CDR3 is TGTGCCAGCAGACCTTATACAGGGGTGGACACTGAAGCTTTCTTT.

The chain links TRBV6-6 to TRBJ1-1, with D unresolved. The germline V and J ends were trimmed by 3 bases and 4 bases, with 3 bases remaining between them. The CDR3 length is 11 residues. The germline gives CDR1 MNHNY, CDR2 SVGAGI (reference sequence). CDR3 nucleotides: TGTGCCAGCAGTTATGCCACTGAAGCTTTCTTT. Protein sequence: CASSYATEAFF.

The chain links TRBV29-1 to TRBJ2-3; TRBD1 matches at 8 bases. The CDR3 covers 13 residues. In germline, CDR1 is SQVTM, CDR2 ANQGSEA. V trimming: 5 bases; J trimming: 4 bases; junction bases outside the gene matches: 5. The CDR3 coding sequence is TGCAGCGTTTCCAGGGGGCGTGCAGATACGCAGTATTTT. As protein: CSVSRGRADTQYF.

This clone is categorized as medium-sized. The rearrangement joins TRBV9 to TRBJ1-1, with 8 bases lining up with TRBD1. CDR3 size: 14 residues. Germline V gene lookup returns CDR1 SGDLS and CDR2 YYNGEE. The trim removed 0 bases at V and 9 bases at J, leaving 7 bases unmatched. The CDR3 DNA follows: TGTGCCAGCAGCGTAGAGGAGGGCAGGGGGCAAGCTTTCTTT. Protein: CASSVEEGRGQAFF.

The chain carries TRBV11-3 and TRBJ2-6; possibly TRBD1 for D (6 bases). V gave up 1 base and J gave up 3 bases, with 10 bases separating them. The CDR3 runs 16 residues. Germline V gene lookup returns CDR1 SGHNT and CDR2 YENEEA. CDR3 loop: CASSLGGTRGANVLTF. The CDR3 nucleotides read TGTGCCAGCAGCTTAGGAGGGACACGTGGGGCCAACGTCCTGACTTTC.

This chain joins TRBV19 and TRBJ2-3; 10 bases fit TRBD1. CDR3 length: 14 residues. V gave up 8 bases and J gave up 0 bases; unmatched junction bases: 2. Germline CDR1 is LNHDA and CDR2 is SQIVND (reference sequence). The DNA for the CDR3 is TGTGCCAGTGAGGACAGGGGGAGCACAGATACGCAGTATTTT. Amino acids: CASEDRGSTDTQYF.

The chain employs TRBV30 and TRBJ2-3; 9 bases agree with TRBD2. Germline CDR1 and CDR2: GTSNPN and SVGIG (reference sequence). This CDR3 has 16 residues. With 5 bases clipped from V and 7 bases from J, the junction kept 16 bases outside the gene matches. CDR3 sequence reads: CAWGGLADPLLNTQYF. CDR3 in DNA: TGTGCCTGGGGGGGACTAGCCGACCCTCTTTTAAATACGCAGTATTTT.